This T cell receptor (beta chain) was captured by sequencing in a study of cytomegalovirus exposure and HLA in healthy donors. Amplification used 60 Vbeta primers and 13 Jbeta primers. Data came from immunoSEQ multiplex PCR; TCRdb stores just in-frame clones and leaves some out. The sample comprises approximately 99,000 clones, roughly four fifths of which are singletons, and more than 5% rests with the top ten. Study conclusions and caveats: For cytomegalovirus status, the classifier reportedly gave diagnoses with high specificity and sensitivity.

From germline, CDR1 is SGHRS and CDR2 YFSETQ. The CDR3 runs to 16 residues. The V and J ends lost 2 bases and 7 bases, in that order; junction bases with no gene match: 9. This clone was seen a handful of times. What it binds is not known. The TCR comes from a man in his forties in good health and CMV-seropositive. The sample comprised PBMCs. The chain has TRBV5-1 and TRBJ1-3; 10 positions agree with TRBD1. CDR3 protein: CASSFAPGQGRNTIYF. The CDR3 DNA is TGCGCCAGCAGCTTCGCTCCGGGACAGGGGAGGAACACCATATATTTT.